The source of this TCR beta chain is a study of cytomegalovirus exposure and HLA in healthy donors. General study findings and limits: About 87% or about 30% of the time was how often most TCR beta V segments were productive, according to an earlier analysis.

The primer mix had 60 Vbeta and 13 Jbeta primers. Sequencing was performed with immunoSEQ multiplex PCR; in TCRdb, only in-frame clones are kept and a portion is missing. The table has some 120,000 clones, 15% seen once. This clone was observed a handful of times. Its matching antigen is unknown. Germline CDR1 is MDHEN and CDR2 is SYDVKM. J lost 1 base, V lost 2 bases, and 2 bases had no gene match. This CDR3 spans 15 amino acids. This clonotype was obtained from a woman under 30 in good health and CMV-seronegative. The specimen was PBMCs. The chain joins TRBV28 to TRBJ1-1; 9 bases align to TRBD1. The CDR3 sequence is CASSLPGQGNTEAFF. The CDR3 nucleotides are TGTGCCAGCAGTTTACCGGGACAGGGGAACACTGAAGCTTTCTTT.